This is a list of T cell receptor beta chains from one sample in a study of cytomegalovirus exposure and HLA in healthy donors. Only in-frame clones appear in the TCRdb table, and some are missing; sequencing was by immunoSEQ multiplex PCR. The sample has approximately 160,000 clones, around 78% seen once. Source material: PBMCs. Receptors were obtained from a woman aged 40 to 50 in good health and CMV-seropositive. Both conserved end residues are part of each CDR3. The order of the fields is J gene, clone size, D gene, V gene, CDR3 protein, CDR3 DNA. The D gene is left open where the match is weak. The size field is filled for only some rows; it gives once, few, many or a size class.

TRBJ2-5 | . | . | TRBV7-6 | CASSLAGFETQYF | TGTGCCAGCAGCTTAGCCGGGTTCGAGACCCAGTACTTC
TRBJ2-5 | . | . | TRBV15 | CATSRGGVGAQYF | TGTGCCACCAGCAGAGGAGGCGTCGGGGCCCAGTACTTC
TRBJ2-7 | . | TRBD1 | TRBV7-6 | CASSLTGTDCEQYF | TGTGCCAGCAGCTTAACTGGGACAGACTGCGAGCAGTACTTC
TRBJ1-5 | . | TRBD1 | TRBV7-6 | CASSPDRDRSNQPQHF | TGTGCCAGCAGCCCGGACCGGGACAGGAGCAATCAGCCCCAGCATTTT
TRBJ2-2 | . | . | TRBV5-1 | CASSPEGGRPNTGELFF | TGCGCCAGCAGCCCGGAAGGGGGAAGGCCGAACACCGGGGAGCTGTTTTTT
TRBJ2-3 | . | . | TRBV11-2 | CASSLNPTDTQYF | TGTGCCAGCAGCCTAAACCCCACAGATACGCAGTATTTT
TRBJ1-5 | . | TRBD1 | TRBV28 | CASSINRGRVQPQHF | TGTGCCAGCAGCATTAACAGGGGGCGCGTTCAGCCCCAGCATTTT
TRBJ2-7 | . | TRBD2 | TRBV4-1 | CASSLRLAAYEQYF | TGCGCCAGCAGTCTTCGACTAGCGGCTTACGAGCAGTACTTC
TRBJ2-2 | . | TRBD1 | TRBV9 | CASSGTGSTGELFF | TGTGCCAGCAGCGGGACAGGATCCACCGGGGAGCTGTTTTTT
TRBJ2-1 | . | . | TRBV14 | CASSQLAVDYNEQFF | TGTGCCAGCAGCCAACTGGCAGTTGACTACAATGAGCAGTTCTTC
TRBJ2-4 | . | TRBD1 | TRBV5-6 | CASSFGQVIKNSQYF | TGTGCCAGCAGCTTCGGACAGGTTATCAAAAACAGTCAGTACTTC
TRBJ1-5 | . | TRBD1 | TRBV15 | CATSPGTANQPQHF | TGTGCCACCAGCCCAGGGACAGCAAATCAGCCCCAGCATTTT
TRBJ2-3 | . | . | TRBV5-1 | CASSFGSTDTQYF | TGCGCCAGCAGCTTCGGGAGCACAGATACGCAGTATTTT
TRBJ2-4 | few | . | TRBV6-1 | CASWAWGPGKDSQYF | TGTGCCAGCTGGGCATGGGGGCCGGGTAAGGACAGTCAGTACTTC
TRBJ1-5 | . | . | TRBV5-6 | CASSFRGQINQPQHF | TGTGCCAGCAGCTTTAGAGGACAGATCAATCAGCCCCAGCATTTT
TRBJ1-1 | once | . | TRBV5-1 | CASSSLTTNEAFF | TGCGCCAGCAGCTCCTTGACAACAAATGAAGCTTTCTTT
TRBJ2-1 | few | TRBD1 | TRBV6-5 | CASSYRRTGTYEQFF | TGTGCCAGCAGTTACCGCCGGACAGGGACCTATGAGCAGTTCTTC
TRBJ1-2 | once | . | TRBV14 | CASSQRLESYIGYTF | TGTGCCAGCAGCCAAAGACTGGAATCATATATTGGCTACACCTTC
TRBJ1-5 | . | . | TRBV27 | CASSRGGNQPQHF | TGTGCCAGCAGTCGAGGAGGGAATCAGCCCCAGCATTTT
TRBJ1-5 | . | . | TRBV21-1 | CASSKKQEPNQPQHF | TGTGCCAGCAGCAAAAAACAGGAGCCAAATCAGCCCCAGCATTTT
TRBJ2-2 | . | . | TRBV9 | CASSAGLVNTGELFF | TGTGCCAGCAGCGCCGGTTTGGTGAACACCGGGGAGCTGTTTTTT
TRBJ2-1 | . | . | TRBV9 | CASSGGVGNNEQFF | TGTGCCAGCAGCGGGGGGGTGGGAAACAATGAGCAGTTCTTC
TRBJ1-6 | . | . | TRBV7-2 | CASSRPGAYSPLHF | TGTGCCAGCAGTAGACCGGGAGCATATTCACCCCTCCACTTT
TRBJ1-2 | once | . | TRBV5-1 | CASSLDGLYGYTF | TGCGCCAGCAGCCTGGACGGTCTCTATGGCTACACCTTC
TRBJ2-5 | . | . | TRBV2 | CASSGVRTYQETQYF | TGTGCCAGCAGTGGGGTTAGGACATACCAAGAGACCCAGTACTTC
TRBJ1-1 | few | . | TRBV13 | CASSSWEDEAFF | TGTGCCAGCAGCTCTTGGGAGGACGAAGCTTTCTTT
TRBJ1-2 | . | . | TRBV6-5 | CASSYRTGGGYTF | TGTGCCAGCAGTTACCGCACGGGAGGTGGCTACACCTTC
TRBJ2-2 | . | . | TRBV5-4 | CASSVLTSEDGELFF | TGTGCCAGCAGCGTCTTAACGAGCGAGGACGGGGAGCTGTTTTTT
TRBJ1-2 | . | TRBD1 | TRBV18 | CASSQTGDGYTF | TGTGCCAGCTCGCAGACAGGGGATGGCTACACCTTC
TRBJ2-3 | . | TRBD1 | TRBV2 | CASSSDRGRGDTQYF | TGTGCCAGCAGTTCGGACAGGGGGCGCGGAGATACGCAGTATTTT
TRBJ1-1 | . | TRBD1 | TRBV7-8 | CASSLRGRQVGEAFF | TGTGCCAGCAGCTTAAGGGGGCGGCAAGTAGGTGAAGCTTTCTTT
TRBJ1-3 | . | . | TRBV5-1 | CASSFFGDSGNTIYF | TGCGCCAGCAGCTTTTTCGGGGACTCTGGAAACACCATATATTTT
TRBJ2-5 | few | . | TRBV20-1 | CSWRGEETQYF | TGCAGCTGGCGCGGGGAAGAGACCCAGTACTTC
TRBJ2-1 | . | TRBD2 | TRBV5-1 | CASSSSGGYNEQFF | TGCGCCAGCAGCTCTAGCGGGGGGTACAATGAGCAGTTCTTC
TRBJ1-1 | . | TRBD1 | TRBV6-1 | CASRDTGGNTEAFF | TGTGCCAGCAGGGATACAGGGGGCAACACTGAAGCTTTCTTT
TRBJ1-2 | . | TRBD1 | TRBV7-2 | CASSLGGAWDRDDGYTF | TGTGCCAGCAGCTTAGGTGGGGCGTGGGACAGGGACGATGGCTACACCTTC
TRBJ2-3 | . | . | TRBV28 | CASTPRGWGVGTQYF | TGTGCCAGCACCCCACGGGGGTGGGGGGTGGGTACGCAGTATTTT
TRBJ2-7 | . | TRBD2 | TRBV27 | CASSARLAGGLEQYF | TGTGCCAGCAGTGCCCGACTAGCGGGGGGGCTCGAGCAGTACTTC
TRBJ1-1 | . | TRBD1 | TRBV19 | CASSWDRGQVGDTEAFF | TGTGCCAGTAGTTGGGACAGGGGGCAGGTTGGCGACACTGAAGCTTTCTTT
TRBJ1-1 | . | . | TRBV5-1 | CASSLGAGLEAFF | TGCGCCAGCAGCTTGGGAGCGGGACTAGAAGCTTTCTTT